The 24 T cell receptor beta chains listed next were all sequenced from one sample in a study of blood T cell repertoires in COVID-19. Method: immunoSEQ multiplex PCR; TCRdb's copy keeps in-frame clones and lacks some. This table has about 62,000 clones, around 89% appearing once. Sequences were obtained from peripheral blood. The receptors shown here come from a woman aged 55-70 years with COVID-19, enrolled during active disease.

This clone has only one observation. The chain joins TRBV11-3 to TRBJ1-3, with no clear D. CDR3 size: 14 residues. In germline, CDR1 is SGHNT, CDR2 YENEEA. Trimming took off 1 base at V and 7 bases at J, with 11 bases between the two ends. CDR3 sequence: CASSLVAIGNTIYF. Written as DNA, the CDR3 is TGTGCCAGCAGCTTAGTGGCCATTGGCAACACCATATATTTT.

CDR3 coding DNA: TGTGCCAGCGGGGGGACAGAAATAAACACTGAAGCTTTCTTT. As protein: CASGGTEINTEAFF. The V and J genes are TRBV7-9 and TRBJ1-1; 7 bases align to TRBD1. Germline V gene lookup returns CDR1 SEHNR and CDR2 FQNEAQ (reference sequence). Trimming cost V 8 bases and J 2 bases; bases outside gene matches: 8. This CDR3 comprises 14 residues.

The chain employs TRBV10-3 and TRBJ2-7; TRBD1 matches at 8 bases. The CDR3 spans 15 residues. Trimming cost V 7 bases and J 3 bases; bases outside gene matches: 11. In germline, CDR1 is ENHRY, CDR2 SYGVKD. The CDR3 is CAIISTDRGGYEQYF. CDR3 nucleotide sequence: TGTGCCATCATTTCAACCGACAGGGGCGGCTACGAGCAGTACTTC.

This chain connects TRBV9 to TRBJ2-2, with 12 bases aligning to TRBD2. V lost 1 base to trimming and J lost 6 bases; unmatched junction nucleotides: 16. CDR3 length: 20 amino acids. Germline V gives CDR1 SGDLS, CDR2 YYNGEE. In DNA, the CDR3 is TGTGCCAGCAGCGTACAGGGTGATCTTACTAGCGGGAGGTTATCCGGGGAGCTGTTTTTT. Translation gives CASSVQGDLTSGRLSGELFF.

This clone occurred once. The genes are TRBV6-4 and TRBJ2-7, with 7 bases lining up with TRBD1. Germline V gene data show CDR1 as MRHNA and CDR2 as SNTAGT. The CDR3 is made up of 13 amino acids. J gave up 4 bases and V 5 bases, and 5 bases lay outside the gene matches. CDR3 amino acids: CASSQETGYEQYF. CDR3 coding DNA: TGTGCCAGCAGTCAGGAGACAGGGTACGAGCAGTACTTC.

The CDR3 region is CASSPQGTSGRGEQFF. The DNA of the CDR3 is TGTGCCAGCAGCCCCCAGGGGACTAGCGGGAGGGGTGAGCAGTTCTTC. V is TRBV11-2 and J is TRBJ2-1; the match to TRBD2 covers 16 bases. This CDR3 is built from 16 residues. Trimming at V came to 5 bases and at J to 9 bases, leaving 7 bases not matched to a gene. Germline CDR1 reads SGHAT; CDR2 reads FQNNGV.

V gene TRBV7-2 combines with J gene TRBJ1-2; maybe TRBD1 (6 bases). This CDR3 contains 14 residues. With 4 bases removed from V and 7 bases from J, the gap between germline ends came to 16 bases. CDR1 and CDR2 (germline): SGHTA, FQGNSA. CDR3 residues: CASSSLGGRVGYTF. The DNA for the CDR3 is TGTGCCAGCAGCTCGTTGGGGGGGCGGGTTGGCTACACCTTC.

This chain uses TRBV7-3 with TRBJ2-1; 13 bases map to TRBD2. The germline V gene has CDR1 SGHTA and CDR2 FQGTGA. V lost 6 bases, J lost 7 bases, and 3 bases stayed unmatched. This CDR3 comprises 14 residues. The chain's CDR3 is CASSSTSGRNEQFF. The CDR3 coding sequence is TGTGCCAGCAGTTCGACTAGCGGGAGGAATGAGCAGTTCTTC.

The chain links TRBV7-6 to TRBJ1-5, with 7 bases aligning to TRBD1. Germline values: CDR1 SGHVS, CDR2 FNYEAQ. This CDR3 has 17 amino acids. V shed 2 bases, J shed 3 bases, and the junction held 10 bases outside the gene matches. CDR3 in amino acids: CASSLRAGTANNQPQHF. For the CDR3, the DNA is TGTGCCAGCAGCTTAAGAGCCGGGACAGCCAACAATCAGCCCCAGCATTTT.

The J gene is TRBJ1-1, the V gene TRBV19; D is perhaps TRBD1 (6 bases). CDR3 size: 13 residues. CDR1 is LNHDA and CDR2 is SQIVND in the germline V gene (reference sequence). Trimming stripped 1 base from V and 9 bases from J, with 12 bases between. CDR3 residues: CASSIVGTPKAFF. The CDR3 coding sequence is TGTGCCAGTAGTATAGTGGGGACACCCAAAGCTTTCTTT.

The chain couples TRBV6-2 or TRBV6-3 to TRBJ2-4; 8 bases align to TRBD1. In germline, CDR1 is MNHEY, CDR2 SVGEGT. This CDR3 contains 16 residues. The V and J ends lost 2 bases and 0 bases, in that order; junction bases with no gene match: 3. The CDR3 reads CASSYQGQGAKNIQYF. CDR3 nucleotides: TGTGCCAGCAGTTACCAAGGACAGGGAGCCAAAAACATTCAGTACTTC.

This clone was counted between two and nine times. The J gene is TRBJ1-1, the V gene TRBV4-1; TRBD1 is a possible D gene (6 bases). Trimming removed 3 bases at V and 4 bases at J, with 9 bases between. This CDR3 has 13 amino acids. CDR1 is MGHRA, CDR2 YSYEKL, per germline. CDR3 in DNA: TGCGCCAGCAGCCAGGGGGCGAGCACTGAAGCTTTCTTT. Amino acid sequence: CASSQGASTEAFF.

The chain uses TRBV14 and TRBJ1-2; no clear D. V was clipped by 2 bases and J by 7 bases, with 5 bases between them. This CDR3 spans 11 amino acids. The V gene's germline CDR1 is SGHDN and CDR2 FVKESK. The CDR3 region has the DNA TGTGCCAGCAGCCAACTCTCTGGCTACACCTTC. This gives the protein CASSQLSGYTF.

The rearrangement uses TRBV3-1 (or the pseudogene TRBV3-2) and TRBJ1-1; 7 bases match TRBD1. Germline V gene lookup returns CDR1 LGHDT and CDR2 YNNKEL (reference sequence). The V gene end was trimmed by 1 base and the J gene end by 12 bases; junction bases not matched to a gene: 8. The CDR3 is 13 amino acids. DNA of the CDR3: TGTGCCAGCAGCCAAGGGACAGGACGTATAACTTTCTTT. Translated, it gives CASSQGTGRITFF.

This clone was picked up a small number of times. The chain carries TRBV28 and TRBJ1-2, with D possibly TRBD1 on 6 matching bases. The CDR3 totals 12 residues. Looked up from germline, CDR1 is MDHEN and CDR2 is SYDVKM. Trimming removed 2 bases at V and 8 bases at J, with 9 bases between. The CDR3 sequence is CASSLGQFGYTF. CDR3 sequence (DNA): TGTGCCAGCAGTTTAGGACAGTTCGGCTACACCTTC.

V is TRBV24-1 and J is TRBJ2-1, with 7 bases aligning to TRBD2. The CDR3 has 16 amino acids. V lost 3 bases, J lost 0 bases, and 4 bases stayed unmatched. Germline V lookup: CDR1 KGHDR, CDR2 SFDVKD. The CDR3 bases are TGTGCCACCAGTGATGCTAGCGGAAGCTCCTACAATGAGCAGTTCTTC. Its protein is CATSDASGSSYNEQFF.

The chain couples TRBV19 to TRBJ1-5; D unclear. Germline V CDR1 and CDR2: LNHDA, SQIVND (reference sequence). This CDR3 has 17 amino acids. Trimming took off 1 base at V and 4 bases at J, with 17 bases between the two ends. CDR3 nucleotide sequence: TGTGCCAGTAGTATAGGGATTATTGCGGCGGGAAATCAGCCCCAGCATTTT. Protein product: CASSIGIIAAGNQPQHF.

The chain combines TRBV9 with TRBJ2-5; TRBD1 agrees at 9 bases. V was pared by 2 bases and J by 5 bases, with 4 bases of the junction left unmatched. This CDR3 is 14 amino acids long. The germline gives CDR1 SGDLS, CDR2 YYNGEE. CDR3 sequence reads: CASSVGQGGETQYF. The CDR3 DNA sequence: TGTGCCAGCAGCGTGGGACAGGGCGGGGAGACCCAGTACTTC.

V is TRBV9 and J is TRBJ1-1; D is perhaps TRBD1 (5 bases). The ends were cut back, 2 bases at V and 1 base at J, with 9 bases in the middle. The CDR3 covers 14 residues. From germline, CDR1 is SGDLS and CDR2 YYNGEE. The CDR3 region has the DNA TGTGCCAGCAGCGTCGGAAGGGGGAACACTGAAGCTTTCTTT. Translation: CASSVGRGNTEAFF.

The sample holds one count of this clone. This chain joins TRBV7-2 and TRBJ2-5, with 12 bases that match TRBD2. The germline V gene has CDR1 SGHTA and CDR2 FQGNSA. The CDR3 sequence is 18 residues long. Trimming at V came to 5 bases and at J to 1 base, leaving 11 bases not matched to a gene. The CDR3 DNA reads as TGTGCCAGCAGCCTACTAGCGGGAGGATGGGGGCTCCAAGAGACCCAGTACTTC. It codes for CASSLLAGGWGLQETQYF. Variable domain in full (rest from reference TRBV7-2 and TRBJ2-5): GAGVSQSPSNKVTEKGKDVELRCDPISGHTALYWYRQSLGQGLEFLIYFQGNSAPDKSGLPSDRFSAERTGGSVSTLTIQRTQQEDSAVYLCASSLLAGGWGLQETQYFGPGTRLLVL.

This sequence joins TRBV30 and TRBJ1-2, with 9 positions matching TRBD1. The CDR3 runs to 11 residues. V lost 7 bases and J lost 4; bases outside the gene matches: 1. Germline V gene sequence: CDR1 GTSNPN, CDR2 SVGIG (reference sequence). The CDR3 DNA reads as TGTGCCTTACAGGGGGCCTATGGCTACACCTTC. Residues: CALQGAYGYTF.

V gene TRBV28 combines with J gene TRBJ1-1; the match to TRBD1 covers 8 bases. The CDR3 sequence is 12 residues long. Germline V gene data show CDR1 as MDHEN and CDR2 as SYDVKM. The J segment lost 7 bases and the V segment lost 10 bases, leaving 8 bases of the junction unmatched. The CDR3 loop is CATTGQVGEAFF. CDR3 in DNA: TGTGCCACCACGGGACAGGTGGGTGAAGCTTTCTTT. Drawing the rest from reference TRBV28 and TRBJ1-1, the complete variable domain is DVKVTQSSRYLVKRTGEKVFLECVQDMDHENMFWYRQDPGLGLRLIYFSYDVKMKEKGDIPEGYSVSREKKERFSLILESASTNQTSMYLCATTGQVGEAFFGQGTRLTVV.

The V call is TRBV5-1, the J call TRBJ2-7; a weak D match, TRBD2 (5 bases). The V and J ends lost 6 bases and 7 bases respectively, with 32 bases between them. There are 18 residues in the CDR3. In germline, CDR1 is SGHRS, CDR2 YFSETQ. The CDR3 sequence is CASNPEGIIPKTLVEQYF. The CDR3 nucleotides are TGCGCCAGCAACCCCGAGGGTATTATTCCTAAGACTCTGGTGGAGCAGTACTTC.

The V call is TRBV28, the J call TRBJ2-5; TRBD2 is a possible D gene (5 bases). Germline CDR1 and CDR2: MDHEN and SYDVKM. This CDR3 is 15 amino acids long. Trimming removed 1 base from V and 0 bases from J, with 9 bases in between. The CDR3 region is CASSLSAENQETQYF. CDR3 nucleotides: TGTGCCAGCAGTTTATCAGCGGAGAACCAAGAGACCCAGTACTTC.